This record concerns one TCR beta chain sequence. What it binds is not known. This same CDR3 is encoded by further DNA sequences in the sample. TCRdb's copy holds only in-frame clones and misses some; the assay was immunoSEQ multiplex PCR. Among approximately 200,000 clones listed, almost 95% were seen once. The CDR3 extends over 15 amino acids. Trimming removed 1 base from V and 2 bases from J, with 8 bases in between. Germline V gene data show CDR1 as SGHTA and CDR2 as FQGNSA. The sample originates from a study of T cell responses to AZD1222 COVID-19 vaccine. Broader study findings: Seropositive AZD1222 recipients at baseline numbered only five or six. Most donors were white British, females outnumbered males, and clonal diversity was possibly underestimated. Repertoires were sampled only after the peak T cell response. Vaccine-associated CD4 TCRs spanned spike, dominant at 160-218 and 743-854.

The sample was peripheral blood, taken on day 0 of AZD1222 vaccination. The origin of this receptor is an adult in good health. J is TRBJ2-2 and V is TRBV7-2; no firm D call. Written as DNA, the CDR3 is TGTGCCAGCAGCTTAGGAGGAGCTAACACCGGGGAGCTGTTTTTT. This translates into CASSLGGANTGELFF.